The TCR beta chain under discussion was sequenced for a study of blood T cell repertoires in COVID-19. The CDR3 runs 14 residues. CDR1 and CDR2 (germline): ENHRY, SYGVKD. The V end lost 5 bases, the J end lost 1 base, and 11 bases lay between the germline ends. A few counts support this clone. Original methodology: Quantification of nucleated cells was approximated via reference gene primer amplification. Method: immunoSEQ multiplex PCR; TCRdb's copy keeps in-frame clones and lacks some. From that table come the V and J calls and clone size; the DNA was used to work out D and trimming. The data show about 210,000 clones, around four fifths seen once.

The genes are TRBV10-3 and TRBJ1-1; weak D call: TRBD1 (6 bases). The sequence derives from a woman between 50 and 59 years old with acute or convalescent COVID-19. Sequencing was done on a sample of peripheral blood. The CDR3 reads CAISPMTGNTEAFF. DNA for the CDR3: TGTGCCATCAGTCCAATGACAGGGAACACTGAAGCTTTCTTT.